These 5 T cell receptor beta chains originate from one sample sequenced in a study of graft-versus-host responses after intestinal transplantation. Their recognized antigens are unknown. TCRdb's copy holds only in-frame clones and misses some; the assay was immunoSEQ multiplex PCR. Altogether 100,000 or so clones are present, approximately 84% being singletons, with the ten largest covering 0.9% to 1%. The sequenced sample was unstimulated CD4+ T cells sorted from spleen or lymph node cells, obtained before transplant. The source of these receptors is a human donor who was the organ donor for an intestinal transplant.

V usage is TRBV7-6 and J usage is TRBJ2-3, with 7 bases fitting TRBD1. V lost 3 bases to trimming and J lost 2 bases; unmatched junction nucleotides: 8. Germline V gene data show CDR1 as SGHVS and CDR2 as FNYEAQ. This CDR3 spans 16 amino acids. CDR3 region: CASSLSTGLNTDTQYF. CDR3 sequence (DNA): TGTGCCAGCAGCTTGTCGACAGGGCTCAACACAGATACGCAGTATTTT.

This chain connects TRBV6-5 to TRBJ1-1; 8 bases are a match to TRBD1. This CDR3 is 13 amino acids long. J was trimmed by 8 bases and V by 6 bases; bases with no gene match: 8. CDR1 is MNHEY and CDR2 is SVGAGI in the germline V gene. CDR3 nucleotides: TGTGCCAGCAGCCCCGGGACAGGCGCCGAAGCTTTCTTT. As protein: CASSPGTGAEAFF.

V usage is TRBV28 and J usage is TRBJ2-7; D call uncertain. Germline-derived CDR1 and CDR2 are MDHEN and SYDVKM. CDR3 length: 15 amino acids. Trimming removed 4 bases at V and 3 bases at J, with 16 bases between. The CDR3 coding sequence is TGTGCCAGCAGTTCTGCACCCGGTACCCGCTACGAGCAGTACTTC. This encodes CASSSAPGTRYEQYF.

The chain is built from TRBV6-1 and TRBJ2-6; D tentatively reads TRBD1 or TRBD2 (6 bases each). Trimming took 6 bases from V and 3 from J, leaving 12 bases between them. This CDR3 has 15 amino acids. Germline V CDR1 and CDR2: MNHNS, SASEGT. The CDR3 protein is CASRKGGVGANVLTF. CDR3 nucleotide sequence: TGTGCCAGCAGAAAGGGGGGCGTTGGGGCCAACGTCCTGACTTTC.

This rearrangement joins TRBV2 to TRBJ2-7, with TRBD1 identical over 7 bases. After removal of 3 bases from V and 5 bases from J, the junction contained 4 bases not matched to a gene. The CDR3 spans 13 residues. Germline-derived CDR1 and CDR2 are SNHLY and FYNNEI. CDR3 region: CASSDSDRDEQYF. The CDR3 coding sequence is TGTGCCAGCAGTGACTCCGACAGGGACGAGCAGTACTTC.